These 10 T cell receptor beta chains originate from one sample sequenced in a study of blood T cell repertoires in COVID-19 (dated by TCRdb to 2020 to 2022). Libraries were built with the immunoSEQ multiplex PCR assay. TCRdb limited this immuneACCESS table to in-frame rearrangements with V and J called. A share of clones is missing; checked studies link under half to unresolved V genes, and the rest is unexplained. Across this sample there are more than 90,000 clones, with approximately 88% seen only once. The ten biggest clones cover about 17% of the sample. What was sequenced was peripheral blood. Receptor source: a woman aged 55-70 years with COVID-19, enrolled during active disease.

The chain links TRBV28 to TRBJ2-1; 8 positions agree with TRBD1. J gave up 6 bases and V 2 bases, and 3 bases lay outside the gene matches. Germline V gene data show CDR1 as MDHEN and CDR2 as SYDVKM. The CDR3 is 14 amino acids. CDR3 DNA sequence: TGTGCCAGCAGTTTAAGGACAGGGAGCAATGAGCAGTTCTTC. Translated, it gives CASSLRTGSNEQFF.

In this sample, this clone turned up a few times. The chain carries TRBV19 and TRBJ2-5; TRBD1 is a possible D gene (6 bases). The CDR3 has 14 amino acids. Germline loops: CDR1 LNHDA, CDR2 SQIVND (reference sequence). The V end was cut by 6 bases, the J end by 0 bases, with 11 bases between. CDR3: CASRRDTNQETQYF. CDR3 coding DNA: TGTGCCAGTAGGAGGGACACGAACCAAGAGACCCAGTACTTC.

This sequence joins TRBV6-5 and TRBJ1-2; no clear D. CDR1 and CDR2 from the germline V gene are MNHEY and SVGAGI. The V and J ends lost 7 bases and 8 bases respectively, with 17 bases between them. The CDR3 covers 13 residues. This CDR3 reads CASIKPPEDGYTF. Written as DNA, the CDR3 is TGTGCCAGCATTAAACCCCCGGAGGACGGCTACACCTTC.

This chain joins TRBV28 and TRBJ2-7; perhaps TRBD1 as D (6 bases). There are 12 residues in the CDR3. Germline loops: CDR1 MDHEN, CDR2 SYDVKM. V was trimmed by 7 bases and J by 2 bases, leaving 9 bases between them. CDR3 bases: TGTGCCAGCACAGGACAGACCTACGAGCAGTACTTC. Protein: CASTGQTYEQYF.

The V call is TRBV4-3, the J call TRBJ2-5, with D perhaps TRBD1 (8 bases). Germline V lookup: CDR1 LGHNA, CDR2 YSLEER. The V end lost 4 bases, the J end lost 5 bases, and 20 bases lay between the germline ends. The CDR3 covers 16 residues. The CDR3 nucleotides read TGCGCCAGCAGCCGGACAGGGAGGGGGGCCGGGGAGACCCAGTACTTC. The encoded protein is CASSRTGRGAGETQYF.

This clone was counted once. The chain uses TRBV9 and TRBJ2-1; 11 nucleotides match TRBD2. Germline loops: CDR1 SGDLS, CDR2 YYNGEE. There are 15 residues in the CDR3. V was pared by 5 bases and J by 2 bases, with 3 bases of the junction left unmatched. This CDR3 is CASSASGGPYNEQFF. The CDR3 region has the DNA TGTGCCAGCAGTGCTAGCGGGGGGCCCTACAATGAGCAGTTCTTC.

V and J are TRBV1 and TRBJ1-3; TRBD1 is the table's D call and was not checked against the DNA. TRBV1 is reported as a pseudogene. The CDR3 spans 16 residues. CDR3 sequence (DNA): TGCACCAGCAGCCACTCGGACAGGGGGAATGGAAACACCATATATTTT. Protein sequence: CTSSHSDRGNGNTIYF.

This chain joins TRBV28 and TRBJ2-5; 11 nucleotides line up with TRBD1. Germline V lookup: CDR1 MDHEN, CDR2 SYDVKM. J lost 3 bases, V lost 6 bases, and 12 bases had no gene match. This CDR3 spans 17 amino acids. The CDR3 region has the DNA TGTGCCAGCAGGGGTGCCGGACAGGGGGCCGGAAAAGAGACCCAGTACTTC. This translates into CASRGAGQGAGKETQYF.

The chain employs TRBV7-3 and TRBJ2-7; D call uncertain. Germline V gene data show CDR1 as SGHTA and CDR2 as FQGTGA. The CDR3 has 13 residues. V was shortened by 5 bases and J by 6 bases, with 14 bases between the two germline ends. The CDR3 here is CASSPNQAGEQYF. In DNA, the CDR3 is TGTGCCAGCAGCCCGAACCAGGCAGGCGAGCAGTACTTC.

The chain links TRBV24-1 to TRBJ2-7, with 12 bases fitting TRBD1. Germline loops: CDR1 KGHDR, CDR2 SFDVKD. This CDR3 region has 17 residues. V was clipped by 4 bases and J by 7 bases; unmatched bases: 13. The CDR3 nucleotides read TGTGCCACCAGTGACCCAGCTTCCGGGACAGGGGGCCTTGAGCAGTACTTC. Its translation: CATSDPASGTGGLEQYF.